This TCR beta chain was found in a study of cytomegalovirus exposure and HLA in healthy donors (TCRdb year 2017). Describing the broader study: According to an earlier analysis of a few hundred of the donors, 150 million to 200 million T cells yielded roughly 110 million unique TCR beta sequences and 250 to 350 Gb of sequence data. Across 398 genotyped donors of the cohort, an average of about 250,000 unique TCR beta nucleotide sequences per donor were sequenced, and 15% to 20% of those sequences were non-productive. An earlier analysis of fewer than 750 of the donors used high-throughput TCR beta sequencing to judge whether each TCR beta V gene segment behaved as functional or pseudogenic. In a later genetic analysis, genome-wide SNP genotypes for about 55% of the roughly 700 donors were used, and that subset was treated as a discovery cohort. About 280 gigabases of sequencing data and tens of millions of unique TCR sequences made up an early release that covered 500 to 650 HLA-typed donors. The study aimed to test whether signatures of past pathogen exposure could be identified by cataloging public T cell receptors. To predict cytomegalovirus infection status, the study combined high-throughput TCR immunosequencing, statistical association of individual TCRs with disease status, and machine learning. In addition to the first cohort of 666 subjects, a separate validation cohort of approximately 120 different subjects was used. Rather than using new phenotypic data, the later analysis identified candidate immune exposures from TCR beta sequences and from how often those sequences occurred across donors. The study profiled the T cell repertoires of 500 to 800 subjects by immunosequencing and related them to cytomegalovirus serostatus. All discovery cohort repertoires had been generated using a single sequencing platform. The number of donors typed differed by locus, with roughly 629-640 for A, B, C, DRB1 and DQB1, around 560 for DQA1, 600 to 610 for DPA1, and approximately 470 for DPB1. Donor age, sex, ethnicity and CMV serostatus were collected together with the repertoire data. Roughly five DR-DQ haplotypes were handled as single units for association and clustering because linkage in the cohort was strong. HLA typing covered class I and class II loci at four-digit resolution. A later analysis re-analyzed previously published TCR beta repertoires from 500 to 700 donors and added high-resolution HLA genotyping to study TCR occurrence patterns. Of the approximately 400 genotyped donors, 81% were placed in the genetic ancestry cluster associated with self-reported Caucasian donors. Overall study results and their limits: In vitro tests confirmed that three of the cytomegalovirus-associated TCR beta chains recognize cytomegalovirus antigens. Because HLA typing was unavailable for some donors at each locus, only the typed subset was used in association tests. The classifier was reported to diagnose cytomegalovirus status with high specificity and sensitivity in both the original cohort and the validation cohort. Most TCR sequences were seen in very few donors, while some public TCRs were found in many individuals. In the study, 150 to 200 TCR beta chains were listed as associated with cytomegalovirus. Immune exposure information for the cohort was limited to CMV serostatus. The sequencing pipeline was judged likely to have produced a cluster of highly shared sequence variants as a technical artifact. A further reported finding was that TCR beta sequences accurately predicted the HLA-A and HLA-B alleles for most subjects in the first cohort. Most CMV-associated TCR beta chains appeared to be HLA-restricted in a later analysis, and the HLA associations seemed to be driven largely by CMV exposure. Roughly uniform sequencing depth across donors was assumed in presence/absence analyses, although this assumption may not hold. The cohort was sequenced for TCR beta chains only, and without alpha or paired-chain data the features that could be detected were limited. Compared with equally common non-associated chains, HLA-associated TCR beta chains in a later analysis were more clonally expanded and had lower generation probabilities. It was suggested by the authors that the approach could potentially be generalized to other disease states and immunological phenotypes. Specific HLA alleles were associated with 15,000 to 20,000 TCR beta sequences at a false discovery rate of 0.05 in a later analysis. A later genetic analysis reported fewer N-insertions in productive TCRs among donors in an Asian-associated ancestry cluster than the roughly 700-donor mean. A later analysis reported that several top co-occurrence clusters appeared linked to parvovirus B19, influenza, CMV and Epstein-Barr virus. In a later analysis, the rate of TCR association differed among HLA loci, with DRB1 alleles having the most associated TCRs and HLA-C alleles having the fewest. The earlier analysis of some 540 of the donors excluded 15 to 20 rarely observed V segments, including chromosome 9 orphons, because counts were too low. When HLA alleles, especially DR and DQ, strongly co-occurred, attributing TCR associations to individual alleles was difficult. In a later genetic analysis, a missense DCLRE1C variant was associated with V-gene and J-gene trimming of TCR beta chains, and the association was replicated in an independent cohort. In an earlier analysis of about 550 of the donors, most TCR beta V segments were observed in productive rearrangements about 87% or about 30% of the time, broadly matching IMGT annotations. Some IMGT-functional V segments, including TRBV6-2 and TRBV6-3, could not be distinguished by the 87-base-pair reads and were therefore excluded. Linkage disequilibrium might explain the correlated functional status among segregating V segments, but an unknown experimental factor could not be excluded.

Receptor libraries were prepared by the immunoSEQ multiplex PCR assay. For the multiplex PCR, a mixture combining 60 forward primers for TCR Vbeta segments and 13 reverse primers for TCR Jbeta segments was used. The CDR3 region of rearranged TCR beta genes was amplified from genomic DNA by a multiplex PCR assay. The Illumina HiSeq System was used to sequence the amplified TCR beta libraries as 87-base-pair reads. Processing in the source paper ran as follows. Across the 670 or so repertoires, a later analysis counted approximately 83 million unique TCR beta chains, roughly 11 million of which were shared by at least two donors. A nearest-neighbor algorithm error-corrected the raw reads and collapsed the reads into unique sequences, merging closely related sequences to remove PCR and sequencing errors. CDR3 sequences were aligned to IMGT reference sequences to assign V, D and J gene segments. For a sequence to be retained, a match of at least six nucleotides was required to both a V gene segment and a J gene segment. Rearrangements were classified as productive when the CDR3 lacked stop codons and remained in frame with V and J, and all other rearrangements were classified as non-productive. CDR3 was defined by IMGT convention, running from the second conserved V-encoded cysteine to the conserved J-encoded phenylalanine. The earlier analysis of about 560 of the donors excluded any sequence lacking an unambiguous match to a single V gene segment. In an earlier analysis of a few hundred of the donors, V segments were called functional above 56.7% productive rearrangements and were called segregating when the between-donor standard deviation exceeded 5%. A statistical classification framework was developed to diagnose cytomegalovirus status using the catalog of TCR beta chain sequences. In a later analysis, TCR nucleotide sequences were compared against IMGT/GENE-DB human TR gene sequences so that V and J genes could be assigned. Using the TCRdist pipeline, a later analysis assigned CDR3 sequences along with most-parsimonious VDJ recombination scenarios. In a later analysis, every TCR beta chain was defined by the combination of its CDR3 amino acid sequence and its V-gene family, and reads without a unique V-gene family were dropped. In a later analysis, 450 to 600 highly shared, low-generation-probability nucleotide sequences were removed to address suspected cross-contamination and a sequencing artifact. For each public chain, a later analysis derived a clonal expansion index from normalized ranks of inferred template counts within each repertoire. In a later analysis, generation probabilities were computed using a VDJ recombination model fitted to out-of-frame rearrangements, and the results were checked against IGoR. A later analysis scored TCR-TCR, TCR-HLA and TCR-CMV co-occurrence with hypergeometric tests, applying a repertoire-size bias correction to TCR pairs. False discovery rates were estimated in a later analysis by permuting HLA or CMV assignments 20 times. In a later analysis, co-occurring TCRs were grouped with DBSCAN, and TCRdist sequence similarity was added when clustering was performed within HLA-allele-positive subsets. For co-occurrence clustering, repertoires with fewer than 30,000 or more than 120,000 public chains were excluded, along with five repertoires with anomalous nucleotide sharing. TCRdb took this table from immuneACCESS and kept in-frame rearrangements with V and J called. Such tables lack part of the clones; where checked against another copy, unresolved V genes explain under half of the gap, and the rest is unexplained. Clonal size and the V and J genes are those of that table, whereas D and trimming came from the DNA. The sample data list around 180,000 clones, and approximately 80% of these were observed just once. The ten biggest clones cover about 2.4% of the sample.

A remark on this clone: The antigen this receptor binds is unknown. Base qualities are missing; no much larger clone stands one base away.

The cohort was made up of under 800 healthy bone marrow donors. At the time of sampling, all cohort members were nominally healthy, though unrecorded immune exposures were likely present. The donor tested CMV seronegative and was one of the 352 seronegative cohort members. Each donor provided a peripheral blood sample, and peripheral blood mononuclear cells were used for TCR beta sequencing. Genomic DNA was extracted from the blood cell samples with the Qiagen DNeasy Blood Extraction Kit. In the germline V gene, CDR1 corresponds to MDHEN and CDR2 to SYDVKM. The CDR3 sequence holds 16 residues, the cysteine and phenylalanine included. The retained sequence is limited to the CDR3, 48 bases, with the frame set at the first base. V loses 5 bases at its end and J loses 3 bases; junction bases beyond the gene matches: 7.

The receptor comes from a male donor in good health and CMV-seronegative. The rearrangement joined TRBV28 to TRBJ1-5, with 10 junctional bases fitting TRBD1. The specimen sequenced was PBMCs. The encoded CDR3 is CASSLLGTGANQPQHF. DNA sequence: TGTGCCAGCAGTCTACTAGGGACAGGGGCCAATCAGCCCCAGCATTTT.